In its sample, the clone carrying this T cell receptor beta chain was seen many times. 5'RACE generated cDNA with 10-nucleotide random UMIs. From the 5' RACE reads, TCRdb called clonotypes with MiXCR, one entry per CDR3 protein. The sample includes some 60,000 distinct CDR3 sequences, 9.7% of them seen just once. These data are taken from a study of neurological immune-mediated disorders. Time point in this sample: longitudinal time-point 2. Unsorted libraries were derived from 2 million PBMCs stored at -80 C. CDR1 is MGHRA, CDR2 YSYEKL, per germline. CDR3 length: 15 residues. V was shortened by 2 bases and J by 2 bases, with 10 bases between the two germline ends.

Sequenced sample: PBMCs. This TCR came from a man aged 25 to 40 in good health. The chain combines TRBV4-1 with TRBJ1-3, with D perhaps matching TRBD1 (6 bases). The CDR3 loop is CASSQRQAAGNTIYF. Written as DNA, the CDR3 is TGCGCCAGCAGCCAAAGACAGGCTGCTGGAAACACCATATATTTT.